A single sample is the source of the 29 T cell receptor beta chains below, sequenced in a study of T cells after yellow fever vaccination. From the 5' RACE reads, TCRdb called clonotypes with MiXCR, one entry per CDR3 protein. The table has 300,000 to 400,000 distinct CDR3 sequences, 3.5% to 4.5% seen once. The sequencing used PBMCs, collected 5 days after the yellow fever booster vaccination. The receptor set was obtained from a man younger than 35 who received the YFV17D yellow fever vaccine.

This clonotype has only a few counts. The gene calls are TRBV5-1 and TRBJ1-1; possibly TRBD1 for D (5 bases). V was trimmed by 0 bases and J by 4 bases, leaving 16 bases between them. The germline V gene encodes CDR1 SGHRS and CDR2 YFSETQ. CDR3 size: 16 residues. CDR3 in amino acids: CASSLAPGQGGTEAFF. The CDR3, as DNA: TGCGCCAGCAGCTTGGCCCCCGGGCAGGGTGGCACTGAAGCTTTCTTT.

This sequence joins TRBV28 and TRBJ1-2, with 7 nucleotides matching TRBD1. Germline V gene sequence: CDR1 MDHEN, CDR2 SYDVKM. This CDR3 has 15 residues. V shed 6 bases and J 3 bases; nucleotides not matched to a gene: 10. The CDR3 region is CASSPALGQYYGYTF. CDR3 DNA sequence: TGTGCCAGCAGCCCCGCGCTGGGACAGTACTATGGCTACACCTTC.

The chain has TRBV6-6 and TRBJ2-5; 7 bases match TRBD1. Germline V lookup: CDR1 MNHNY, CDR2 SVGAGI (reference sequence). CDR3 length: 14 amino acids. V lost 7 bases and J lost 1; bases outside the gene matches: 6. The CDR3 DNA reads TGTGCCAGCACCCCTGACAGGGTCCAAGAGACCCAGTACTTC. Protein: CASTPDRVQETQYF.

This clonotype was picked up many times. V gene TRBV7-2 combines with J gene TRBJ2-5, with a tentative D call TRBD1 (5 bases). The CDR3 is 16 amino acids. Germline-derived CDR1 and CDR2 are SGHTA and FQGNSA. Trimming took off 0 bases at V and 0 bases at J, with 11 bases between the two ends. In DNA, the CDR3 is TGTGCCAGCAGCTTAGCGAAGGGGCTGGACCAAGAGACCCAGTACTTC. As protein: CASSLAKGLDQETQYF.

The chain is built from TRBV7-2 and TRBJ1-6, with D tentatively TRBD1 (5 bases). Trimming cost V 4 bases and J 3 bases, with 10 bases left between them. The CDR3 is 15 amino acids. Germline V gene data show CDR1 as SGHTA and CDR2 as FQGNSA. The CDR3 region is CASSSGTRYNSPLHF. The CDR3 DNA follows: TGTGCCAGCAGCTCCGGGACTCGCTATAATTCACCCCTCCACTTT.

The chain links TRBV29-1 to TRBJ2-1; D perhaps matches TRBD2 (6 bases). The V gene lost 4 bases and the J gene lost 9 bases, with 10 bases spanning the gap. The CDR3 has 11 residues. Germline-derived CDR1 and CDR2 are SQVTM and ANQGSEA. The CDR3 coding sequence is TGCAGCGTTGGCGGGGAGGTTGAGCAGTTCTTC. This sequence encodes CSVGGEVEQFF.

This clonotype was recorded a few times. The CDR3 DNA reads as TGTGCCAGCAGCTCGAGACTAGCGGGGAACTCCTACGAGCAGTACTTC. Translated: CASSSRLAGNSYEQYF. The genes are TRBV7-2 and TRBJ2-7; 11 bases map to TRBD2. The junction had 5 bases not matched to a gene; V was cut back by 4 bases and J by 0 bases. CDR1 and CDR2 (germline): SGHTA, FQGNSA. This CDR3 spans 16 amino acids.

The gene calls are TRBV18 and TRBJ2-6; D remains unclear. This CDR3 has 17 amino acids. CDR1 is KGHSH, CDR2 LQKENI, per germline. V was shortened by 2 bases and J by 0 bases, with 11 bases between the two germline ends. CDR3 amino acids: CASSPGRPSSGANVLTF. CDR3 sequence (DNA): TGTGCCAGCTCACCAGGGCGACCCAGCTCTGGGGCCAACGTCCTGACTTTC.

This clonotype was observed a handful of times. The chain employs TRBV15 and TRBJ1-3; TRBD1 matches 8 bases. The trim removed 3 bases at V and 3 bases at J, leaving 4 bases unmatched. CDR1 is LNHNV, CDR2 YYDKDF, per germline (reference sequence). This CDR3 has 15 residues. Here the CDR3 reads CATSSVRGLGNTIYF. The CDR3 DNA follows: TGTGCCACCAGCAGCGTCAGGGGGCTTGGAAACACCATATATTTT.

The chain combines TRBV4-3 with TRBJ2-3; the D gene is possibly TRBD2 (6 bases). The CDR3 totals 15 residues. V was trimmed by 3 bases and J by 0 bases, leaving 10 bases between them. The germline CDR1 and CDR2 sequences are LGHNA and YSLEER. DNA for the CDR3: TGCGCCAGCAGCCACGCGGGAACTAGCACAGATACGCAGTATTTT. This sequence encodes CASSHAGTSTDTQYF.

This clonotype was counted ten times or more. The rearrangement links TRBV5-1 to TRBJ1-6, with D hard to call. Trimming cost V 0 bases and J 5 bases, with 6 bases left between them. Germline assignment: CDR1 SGHRS and CDR2 YFSETQ. The CDR3 has 14 residues. The CDR3 reads CASSLGIDNSPLHF. In DNA form, the CDR3 reads TGCGCCAGCAGCTTGGGGATTGATAATTCACCCCTCCACTTT.

This clonotype has only a few counts. The chain carries TRBV20-1 and TRBJ1-3; maybe TRBD1 (6 bases). Trimming shortened V by 2 bases and J by 4 bases, and 12 bases separated the two germline ends. In germline, CDR1 is DFQATT, CDR2 SNEGSKA (reference sequence). CDR3 length: 14 amino acids. CDR3 in amino acids: CSARSRDNGNTIYF. The CDR3 region has the DNA TGCAGTGCTAGATCCCGGGACAACGGAAACACCATATATTTT.

V and J are TRBV18 and TRBJ1-4; D not resolved. V lost 2 bases and J 1 base, leaving 14 bases between the germline ends. In germline, CDR1 is KGHSH, CDR2 LQKENI. CDR3 length equals 17 residues. DNA of the CDR3: TGTGCCAGCTCACCAATGGCGACGGACCTAACTAATGAAAAACTGTTTTTT. Residues: CASSPMATDLTNEKLFF.

The J gene is TRBJ2-1, the V gene TRBV20-1, with TRBD2 identical over 10 bases. CDR3 length: 16 amino acids. V lost 2 bases and J lost 2; bases outside the gene matches: 6. The germline gives CDR1 DFQATT, CDR2 SNEGSKA (reference sequence). The CDR3 here is CSARNQRGGPYNEQFF. The CDR3 DNA reads TGCAGTGCTAGAAACCAGCGGGGGGGCCCCTACAATGAGCAGTTCTTC.

This clonotype was detected many times. The CDR3 here is CAISSDGNQPQHF. CDR3 in DNA: TGTGCCATCAGTTCGGACGGAAATCAGCCCCAGCATTTT. This chain uses TRBV10-3 with TRBJ1-5; no clear D. The CDR3 consists of 13 residues. V lost 5 bases, J lost 4 bases, and 9 bases lay in between. Per the germline V gene, CDR1 is ENHRY and CDR2 is SYGVKD.

This clonotype was recorded at least ten times. The chain combines TRBV29-1 with TRBJ2-5; 12 positions match TRBD2. Trimming at V came to 6 bases and at J to 2 bases, leaving 7 bases not matched to a gene. Germline loops: CDR1 SQVTM, CDR2 ANQGSEA. The CDR3 has 15 amino acids. Here the CDR3 reads CSVAGLAGFQETQYF. CDR3 bases: TGCAGCGTGGCTGGACTAGCGGGATTTCAAGAGACCCAGTACTTC.

By proportion, this clonotype is medium-sized. The rearrangement joins TRBV7-9 to TRBJ2-4; 7 bases map to TRBD2. The CDR3 contains 15 residues. V lost 1 base to trimming and J lost 4 bases; unmatched junction nucleotides: 4. From germline, CDR1 is SEHNR and CDR2 FQNEAQ (reference sequence). The CDR3 region is CASSLVQRGKNIQYF. The CDR3 DNA reads TGTGCCAGCAGCTTAGTGCAGCGGGGAAAAAACATTCAGTACTTC.

This chain joins TRBV7-8 and TRBJ1-1; D is unresolved. Germline assignment: CDR1 SGHVS and CDR2 FQNEAQ. This CDR3 is 14 amino acids long. The V end was cut by 3 bases, the J end by 7 bases, with 15 bases between. DNA for the CDR3: TGTGCCAGCAGCTTCTCAGGAGAATCCAGTGAAGCTTTCTTT. Translating gives CASSFSGESSEAFF.

This clonotype was detected ten times or more. The J gene is TRBJ2-4, the V gene TRBV6-2 or TRBV6-3, with a weak D call TRBD2 (6 bases). The V end lost 4 bases, the J end lost 12 bases, and 19 bases lay between the germline ends. The germline CDR1 and CDR2 sequences are MNHEY and SVGEGT. The CDR3 covers 14 residues. In DNA, the CDR3 is TGTGCCAGCAGTTCAATAGTATACCGGGACTCTCAGTACTTC. This translates into CASSSIVYRDSQYF.

This clonotype was observed many times. The chain couples TRBV12-3 or TRBV12-4 to TRBJ2-7, with D tentatively TRBD2 (6 bases). The germline V and J ends were trimmed by 5 bases and 3 bases, with 14 bases remaining between them. CDR3 length: 14 residues. The CDR3 DNA reads as TGTGCCAGCAGTAAGGGACTCCTAGACTACGAGCAGTACTTC. Translated: CASSKGLLDYEQYF.

This clonotype was recorded at least ten times. The chain employs TRBV20-1 and TRBJ2-7; D not resolved. The CDR3 sequence is 11 residues long. CDR1 and CDR2 from the germline V gene are DFQATT and SNEGSKA (reference sequence). V was shortened by 2 bases and J by 5 bases, with 7 bases between the two germline ends. CDR3 sequence: CSARSGHEQYV. CDR3 bases: TGCAGTGCTAGATCCGGGCACGAGCAGTACGTC.

This clonotype has at least ten counts. The chain employs TRBV4-1 and TRBJ1-1; 7 bases fit TRBD1. The V gene end was trimmed by 2 bases and the J gene end by 2 bases; junction bases not matched to a gene: 11. CDR1 is MGHRA, CDR2 YSYEKL, per germline. This CDR3 spans 17 amino acids. The CDR3 DNA is TGCGCCAGCAGCCAAAAGTCGGGACAGACTATTAACACTGAAGCTTTCTTT. Its translation: CASSQKSGQTINTEAFF.

The genes are TRBV10-3 and TRBJ1-1, with TRBD1 identical over 9 bases. Germline V gene lookup returns CDR1 ENHRY and CDR2 SYGVKD. After removal of 4 bases from V and 2 bases from J, the junction contained 2 bases not matched to a gene. The CDR3 covers 14 residues. CDR3 protein: CAISVDRGNTEAFF. As DNA, the CDR3 is TGTGCCATCAGTGTGGACAGGGGAAACACTGAAGCTTTCTTT.

This clonotype was observed a few times. This chain joins TRBV3-1 and TRBJ2-5, with 7 bases lining up with TRBD1. The CDR3 covers 14 residues. V lost 5 bases to trimming and J lost 5 bases; unmatched junction nucleotides: 8. Germline CDR1 is LGHDT and CDR2 is YNNKEL (reference sequence). CDR3 loop: CASSSYDRVETQYF. The DNA for the CDR3 is TGTGCCAGCAGCTCCTACGACAGGGTTGAGACCCAGTACTTC.

The sample holds many counts of this clonotype. The chain employs TRBV14 and TRBJ1-4, with unresolved D. CDR1 SGHDN and CDR2 FVKESK come from the germline V gene. The CDR3 is 15 residues long. Between the trimmed V and J ends, which lost 1 base and 0 bases, there was a span of 6 bases. CDR3 in amino acids: CASSQVGATNEKLFF. In DNA form, the CDR3 reads TGTGCCAGCAGCCAAGTTGGAGCAACTAATGAAAAACTGTTTTTT.

There are a few counts of this clonotype. The chain links TRBV13 to TRBJ1-1; 7 bases are shared with TRBD1. With V trimmed by 5 bases and J by 1 base, 7 bases remained unmatched. Germline lookup yields CDR1 PRHDT and CDR2 FYEKMQ (reference sequence). The CDR3 has 15 amino acids. CDR3 nucleotide sequence: TGTGCCAGCAGCGGGTCAGGGGGTAAGAACACTGAAGCTTTCTTT. Protein: CASSGSGGKNTEAFF.

This clonotype occurred a few times. The chain uses TRBV7-3 and TRBJ2-5, with 8 bases aligning to TRBD2. Germline V gene data show CDR1 as SGHTA and CDR2 as FQGTGA. The CDR3 is made up of 15 amino acids. Trimming removed 5 bases from V and 2 bases from J; junction bases left unmatched: 7. The CDR3 is CASSQSGGPQETQYF. In nucleotides, the CDR3 is TGTGCCAGCAGCCAAAGCGGGGGTCCTCAAGAGACCCAGTACTTC. Full variable domain (outside the CDR3, taken from reference TRBV7-3 and TRBJ2-5): GAGVSQTPSNKVTEKGKYVELRCDPISGHTALYWYRQSLGQGPEFLIYFQGTGAADDSGLPNDRFFAVRPEGSVSTLKIQRTERGDSAVYLCASSQSGGPQETQYFGPGTRLLVL.

The table lists this clonotype with many counts. This chain links TRBV10-3 with TRBJ2-3, with TRBD1 as a possible D gene (6 bases). The germline V and J ends were trimmed by 7 bases and 3 bases, with 14 bases remaining between them. The germline gives CDR1 ENHRY, CDR2 SYGVKD. The CDR3 totals 14 residues. CDR3 DNA sequence: TGTGCCATCAATGGCCCAGGGGTTACAGATACGCAGTATTTT. Amino acid sequence: CAINGPGVTDTQYF.

The chain links TRBV9 to TRBJ2-1, with TRBD2 as a possible D gene (6 bases). Trimming cost V 0 bases and J 4 bases, with 14 bases left between them. CDR3 length equals 16 residues. Germline CDR1 and CDR2: SGDLS and YYNGEE. CDR3 loop: CASSVGGGAKYNEQFF. The CDR3 nucleotides are TGTGCCAGCAGCGTAGGAGGCGGGGCGAAATACAATGAGCAGTTCTTC. Using reference TRBV9 and TRBJ2-1 for the parts outside the CDR3, the full variable domain is DSGVTQTPKHLITATGQRVTLRCSPRSGDLSVYWYQQSLDQGLQFLIQYYNGEERAKGNILERFSAQQFPDLHSELNLSSLELGDSALYFCASSVGGGAKYNEQFFGPGTRLTVL.